This T cell receptor (beta chain) is drawn from a study of cytomegalovirus exposure and HLA in healthy donors. The CDR3 has 13 residues. CDR1 and CDR2 from the germline V gene are SGHAT and FQNNGV. Trimming stripped 1 base from V and 6 bases from J, with 10 bases between. In the PCR, 60 Vbeta and 13 Jbeta primers were used. TCRdb's copy holds only in-frame clones and misses some; the assay was immunoSEQ multiplex PCR. Among about 130,000 clones listed, just under 75% were seen once. The chain carries TRBV11-2 and TRBJ2-7; unclear D gene. The receptor comes from a man in his forties in good health and CMV-seropositive. Specimen: PBMCs. In nucleotides, the CDR3 is TGTGCCAGCAGCTTAGGACAAACTCGCGAGCAGTACTTC. Amino acids: CASSLGQTREQYF.